Shown below are 12 T cell receptor beta chains from a single sample sequenced in a study of blood T cell repertoires in COVID-19 (dated by TCRdb to 2018 to 2020). The library was generated by the immunoSEQ multiplex PCR assay. TCRdb provides this immuneACCESS table in a form limited to in-frame rearrangements. Some clones are lacking; in checked studies, under half of them reflect an unresolved V gene, and why the rest are absent is not known. This sample gives under 300,000 clones in total; roughly 88% of them show up just once. The biggest ten clones account for 2% to 3% of the sample. Sequenced: PBMCs or T cells enriched from blood (not recorded which). These receptor sequences come from a woman in her thirties or forties with acute COVID-19.

V is TRBV9 and J is TRBJ2-3; D is possibly TRBD2 (6 bases). The CDR3 has 19 amino acids. Germline V CDR1 and CDR2: SGDLS, YYNGEE. The V gene lost 3 bases and the J gene lost 0 bases, with 23 bases spanning the gap. The CDR3 DNA is TGTGCCAGCAGCGGAAATCCCTTAGCGGCCATCCTTAGCACAGATACGCAGTATTTT. Translation: CASSGNPLAAILSTDTQYF. Full variable domain (outside the CDR3, taken from reference TRBV9 and TRBJ2-3): DSGVTQTPKHLITATGQRVTLRCSPRSGDLSVYWYQQSLDQGLQFLIQYYNGEERAKGNILERFSAQQFPDLHSELNLSSLELGDSALYFCASSGNPLAAILSTDTQYFGPGTRLTVL.

The chain is built from TRBV5-5 and TRBJ1-5; no clear D. The germline V gene has CDR1 SGHKS and CDR2 YYEKEE (reference sequence). The CDR3 covers 14 residues. V was pared by 4 bases and J by 4 bases, with 12 bases between. CDR3 loop: CASSHLGNNQPQHF. The CDR3 DNA reads as TGTGCCAGCAGCCACCTAGGTAATAATCAGCCCCAGCATTTT.

This chain's CDR3 is CASSGQGVRTGELFF. The CDR3 region has the DNA TGTGCCAGCAGTGGGCAGGGGGTTAGGACCGGGGAGCTGTTTTTT. The chain links TRBV2 to TRBJ2-2; 7 bases fit TRBD1. J gave up 5 bases and V 4 bases, and 7 bases lay outside the gene matches. The CDR3 runs 15 residues. Germline CDR1 reads SNHLY; CDR2 reads FYNNEI.

The chain has TRBV11-3 and TRBJ2-7, with 7 bases matching TRBD2. Germline V gene lookup returns CDR1 SGHNT and CDR2 YENEEA. Trimming removed 9 bases from V and 7 bases from J; junction bases left unmatched: 12. CDR3 size: 13 residues. The CDR3, as DNA: TGTGCCAGGAAGGCGGCGGGAGCGAGAGAGCAGTACGTC. It is translated as CARKAAGAREQYV.

This chain connects TRBV27 to TRBJ2-2; possible D gene TRBD2, 6 bases. Per germline, CDR1 MNHEY and CDR2 SMNVEV (reference sequence). V dropped 4 bases and J dropped 1 base, with 13 bases sitting between them. This CDR3 region has 16 residues. The CDR3 DNA reads as TGTGCCAGCAGTTCCCGAGGAGCGGGGAACACCGGGGAGCTGTTTTTT. It specifies CASSSRGAGNTGELFF.

This sequence joins TRBV9 and TRBJ2-6, with 9 bases matching TRBD1. CDR1 and CDR2 (germline): SGDLS, YYNGEE. Trimming at V came to 3 bases and at J to 4 bases, leaving 17 bases not matched to a gene. The CDR3 has 20 amino acids. CDR3 in amino acids: CASSEFSGTGISLGANVLTF. The CDR3 DNA follows: TGTGCCAGCAGCGAGTTCTCCGGGACAGGGATATCTCTAGGGGCCAACGTCCTGACTTTC.

This clone was picked up one time. This chain uses TRBV29-1 with TRBJ1-5; D unclear. Germline V gives CDR1 SQVTM, CDR2 ANQGSEA. CDR3 length equals 15 residues. Trimming took 4 bases from V and 7 from J, leaving 20 bases between them. The CDR3, as DNA: TGCAGCGTTGCGGTGAGAAGCCCCAATCGGCAGCCCCAGCATTTT. Amino acid sequence: CSVAVRSPNRQPQHF.

This chain joins TRBV24-1 and TRBJ2-3; D is perhaps TRBD2 (6 bases). This CDR3 is 13 amino acids long. Germline CDR1 KGHDR, CDR2 SFDVKD. V gave up 2 bases and J gave up 7 bases, with 9 bases separating them. The CDR3 loop reads CATSDWGVNTQYF. The CDR3 nucleotides are TGTGCCACCAGTGATTGGGGGGTAAATACGCAGTATTTT.

The V call is TRBV10-2, the J call TRBJ2-7; 11 positions match TRBD1. Germline CDR1 and CDR2: WSHSY and SAAADI. V lost 0 bases and J lost 8; bases outside the gene matches: 6. The CDR3 is 15 residues long. CDR3 in amino acids: CASSESGTGGGQQYV. Here the CDR3 DNA reads TGCGCCAGCAGTGAGTCGGGGACAGGGGGAGGGCAGCAGTACGTC.

This clone has a handful of counts. The J gene is TRBJ1-4, the V gene TRBV7-9; D gene uncertain. The CDR3 is 15 amino acids. The germline V gene encodes CDR1 SEHNR and CDR2 FQNEAQ (reference sequence). Trimming removed 3 bases at V and 10 bases at J, with 18 bases between. The CDR3 bases are TGTGCCAGCAGCTTCTTCCAGGATCCCCGTGGAAAACTGTTTTTT. Translated, it gives CASSFFQDPRGKLFF.

The table lists this clone with a few counts. V is TRBV28 and J is TRBJ2-2, with 11 nucleotides matching TRBD2. After removal of 5 bases from V and 5 bases from J, the junction contained 4 bases not matched to a gene. CDR3 length: 15 amino acids. From germline, CDR1 is MDHEN and CDR2 SYDVKM. The CDR3 sequence: CASSLLAGVTGELFF. The DNA of the CDR3 is TGTGCCAGCAGTCTACTAGCGGGAGTGACCGGGGAGCTGTTTTTT.

V and J are TRBV7-9 and TRBJ1-1, with D possibly being TRBD1 (6 bases). The CDR3 is 14 amino acids. Germline-derived CDR1 and CDR2 are SEHNR and FQNEAQ (reference sequence). Trimming pared 6 bases from V and 6 bases from J, leaving 17 bases between. CDR3 protein: CASSFNTGSPEAFF. The CDR3 DNA follows: TGTGCCAGCAGTTTTAACACAGGGTCCCCTGAAGCTTTCTTT. The entire variable domain, with the rest obtained from reference TRBV7-9 and TRBJ1-1, is as follows: DTGVSQNPRHKITKRGQNVTFRCDPISEHNRLYWYRQTLGQGPEFLTYFQNEAQLEKSRLLSDRFSAERPKGSFSTLEIQRTEQGDSAMYLCASSFNTGSPEAFFGQGTRLTVV.